This T cell receptor (beta chain) was captured in a study of Graves' ophthalmopathy and Graves' hyperthyroidism. Many counts were recorded for this clonotype. From RNA, the CDR3 regions of TCR beta chains were amplified and sequenced. The first-round RT-PCR employed HTBI primers together with the Qiagen OneStep RT-PCR kit. A multiplex PCR was then performed as the second round. TCRdb reanalysed the multiplex PCR reads using MiXCR and keeps one entry per CDR3 protein. The table includes hundreds of thousands of distinct CDR3 sequences, about 20% detected once. V dropped 4 bases and J dropped 4 bases, with 13 bases sitting between them. This CDR3 is 14 amino acids long. Germline-derived CDR1 and CDR2 are KGHSH and LQKENI. If no ophthalmopathy appeared within 18 months of follow-up, hyperthyroidism was termed stable. The PBMCs had their origin in approximately 10 ml of fresh peripheral blood.

Material for sequencing was peripheral blood. V and J are TRBV18 and TRBJ1-1; a weak D match, TRBD1 (5 bases). The sequence was collected from a woman under 30 with stable Graves' hyperthyroidism. Some clones in this sample may be carry-over from other donors' samples. The CDR3 DNA follows: TGTGCCAGCTCACAAGGGGTTGTAGGCACTGAAGCTTTCTTT. Its translation: CASSQGVVGTEAFF.